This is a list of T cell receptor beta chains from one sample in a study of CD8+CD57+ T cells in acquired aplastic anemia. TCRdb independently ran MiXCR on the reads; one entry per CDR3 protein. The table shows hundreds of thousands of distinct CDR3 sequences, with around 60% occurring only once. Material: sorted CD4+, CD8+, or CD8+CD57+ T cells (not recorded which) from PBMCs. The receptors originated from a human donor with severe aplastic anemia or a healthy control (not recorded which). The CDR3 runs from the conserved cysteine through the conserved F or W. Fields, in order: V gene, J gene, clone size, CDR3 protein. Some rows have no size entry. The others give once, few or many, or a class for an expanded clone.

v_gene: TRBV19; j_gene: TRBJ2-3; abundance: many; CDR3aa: CASSIGTSGSTDTQYF
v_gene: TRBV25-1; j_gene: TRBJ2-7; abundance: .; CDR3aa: CASSDAFYEQYF
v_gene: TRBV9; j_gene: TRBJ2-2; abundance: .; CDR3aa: CASLMGDRGNTGELFF
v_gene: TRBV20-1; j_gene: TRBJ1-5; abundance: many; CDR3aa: CSARGGGGSQPQHF
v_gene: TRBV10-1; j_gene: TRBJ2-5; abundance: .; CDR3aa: CASSPGLAGDETQYF
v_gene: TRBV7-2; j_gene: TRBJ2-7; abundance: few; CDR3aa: CASSLGRRLAGAPYEQYF
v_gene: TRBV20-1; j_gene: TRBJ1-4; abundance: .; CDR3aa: CSAREGQGHEKLFF
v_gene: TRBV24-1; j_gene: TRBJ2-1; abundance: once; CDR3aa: CATSDGGDRDHEQFF
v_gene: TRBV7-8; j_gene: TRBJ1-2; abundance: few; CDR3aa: CASSPQDYGYTF
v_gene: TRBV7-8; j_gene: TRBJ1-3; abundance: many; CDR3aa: CASSPLDRGGYSGNTIYF
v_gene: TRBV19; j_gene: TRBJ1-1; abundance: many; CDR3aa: CASSMRQNTEAFF
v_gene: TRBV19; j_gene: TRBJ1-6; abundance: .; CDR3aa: CASSMLGQGEGNSPLHF
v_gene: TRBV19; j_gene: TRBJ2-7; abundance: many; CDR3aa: CASSIDRPGQGQDEQYF
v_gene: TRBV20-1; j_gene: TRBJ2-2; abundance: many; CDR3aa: CSALGRATAGELFF
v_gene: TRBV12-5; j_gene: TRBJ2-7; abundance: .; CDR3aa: CASGLVDGLEQYF
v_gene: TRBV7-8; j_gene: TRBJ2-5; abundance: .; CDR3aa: CASSLVVGELGGRRRETQYF
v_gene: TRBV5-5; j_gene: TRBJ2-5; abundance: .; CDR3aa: CASSKLAQGTQYF
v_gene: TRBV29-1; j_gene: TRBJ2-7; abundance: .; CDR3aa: CSVGEGPYEQYF
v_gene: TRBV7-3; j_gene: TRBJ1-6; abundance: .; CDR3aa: CASSLTRTESPLHF
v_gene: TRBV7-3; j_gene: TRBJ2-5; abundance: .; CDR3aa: CASSLKAPGEGETQYF
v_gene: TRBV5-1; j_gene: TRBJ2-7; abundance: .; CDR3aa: CASSRGGTASSYEQYF
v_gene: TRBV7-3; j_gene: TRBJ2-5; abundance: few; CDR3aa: CASGGGRAGETQYF
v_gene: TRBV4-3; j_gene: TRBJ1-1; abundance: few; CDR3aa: CASSPAPGQYSTEAFF
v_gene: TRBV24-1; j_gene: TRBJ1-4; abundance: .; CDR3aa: CATSDEGAQRSTNEKLFF
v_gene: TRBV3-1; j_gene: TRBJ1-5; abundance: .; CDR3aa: CASSPGGGLRNQPQHF
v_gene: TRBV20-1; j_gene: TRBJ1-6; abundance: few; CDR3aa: CSARDSRQGDLSPLHF
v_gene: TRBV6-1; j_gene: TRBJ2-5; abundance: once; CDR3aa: CASRGGAVGQETQYF
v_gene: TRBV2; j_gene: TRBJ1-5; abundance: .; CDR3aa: CASRGEGGQPQHF
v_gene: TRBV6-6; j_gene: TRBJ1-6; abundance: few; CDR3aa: CASRTGESPLHF
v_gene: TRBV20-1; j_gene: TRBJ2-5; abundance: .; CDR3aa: CSAHRANQETQYF
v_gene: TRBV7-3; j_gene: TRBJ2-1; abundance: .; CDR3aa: CASSLPGVVEQFF
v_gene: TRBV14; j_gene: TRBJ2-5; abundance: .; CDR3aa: CASSQTGGRETQYF
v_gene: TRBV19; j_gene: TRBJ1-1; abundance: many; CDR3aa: CASRRQGQNTEAFF
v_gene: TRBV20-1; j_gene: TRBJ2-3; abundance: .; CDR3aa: CSAPLAGAKDTQYF
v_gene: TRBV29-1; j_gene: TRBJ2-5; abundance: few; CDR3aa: CSVCTDSQETQYF
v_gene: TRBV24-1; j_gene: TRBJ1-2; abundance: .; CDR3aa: CATSDPRTAYGYTF
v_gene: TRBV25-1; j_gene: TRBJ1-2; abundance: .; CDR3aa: CASSESTAYGYTF
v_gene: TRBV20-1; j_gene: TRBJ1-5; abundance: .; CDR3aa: CSARIPVGNQPQHF
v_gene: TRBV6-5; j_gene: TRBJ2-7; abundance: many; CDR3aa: CASSLRWNSPYEQYF
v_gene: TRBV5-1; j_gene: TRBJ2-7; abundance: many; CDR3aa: CASSYPGGHEQYF
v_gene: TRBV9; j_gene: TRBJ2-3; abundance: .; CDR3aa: CASSVAGGPTQYF
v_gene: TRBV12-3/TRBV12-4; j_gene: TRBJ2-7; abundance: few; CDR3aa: CASRSSGTGTYEQYF
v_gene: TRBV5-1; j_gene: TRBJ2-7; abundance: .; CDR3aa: CASRPGTEDYYEQYF
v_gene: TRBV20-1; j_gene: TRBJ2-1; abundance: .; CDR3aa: CSARSPDYNEQFF
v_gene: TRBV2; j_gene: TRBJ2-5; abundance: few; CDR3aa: CASSVTSGEETQYF
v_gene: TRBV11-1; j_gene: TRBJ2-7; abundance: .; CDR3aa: CASSVSEDRSISYEQYF
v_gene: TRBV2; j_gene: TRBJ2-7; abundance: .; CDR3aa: CASSWRRRSYEQYF
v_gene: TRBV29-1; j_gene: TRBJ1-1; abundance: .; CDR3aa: CSGWLGNTEAFF
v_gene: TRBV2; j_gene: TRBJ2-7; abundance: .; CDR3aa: CASSEAEGGEQYF
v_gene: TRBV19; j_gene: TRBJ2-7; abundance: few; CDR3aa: CASRPRDRGYEQYF
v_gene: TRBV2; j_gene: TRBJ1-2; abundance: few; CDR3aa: CASSGQGYGYTF
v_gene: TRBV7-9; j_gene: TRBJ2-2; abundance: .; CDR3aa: CASSLSPGAGELFF
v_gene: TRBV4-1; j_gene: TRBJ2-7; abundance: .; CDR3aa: CASSWERGSYEQYF
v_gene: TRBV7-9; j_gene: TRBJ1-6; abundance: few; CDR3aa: CASSLARTGYSPLHF
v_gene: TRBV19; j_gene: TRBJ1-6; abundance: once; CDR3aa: CASSEDQGFSPLHF
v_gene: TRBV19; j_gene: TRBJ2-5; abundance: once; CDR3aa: CASSSPWTQETQYF
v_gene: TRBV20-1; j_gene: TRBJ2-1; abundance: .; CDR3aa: CSASPGTMRYEQFF